Listed here are 20 T cell receptor beta chains from one sample, sequenced in a study of naive and memory T cell subsets. The study's findings and limits: Possibly reflecting memory cells re-expressing CD45RA, a few larger clonotypes occurred in naive repertoires, especially CD8.

No cognate antigen is known for these TCRs. Two oligonucleotides, mixed equimolar, formed the beta constant-region primer covering TRBC1 and TRBC2. Nested alpha and beta constant-region primers with the SP2 primer drove four PCR rounds on ligated cDNA. TCRdb itself ran the UMI-ligation and nested PCR reads through MiXCR, one entry per CDR3 protein. The sample has about 150,000 distinct CDR3 sequences, roughly 23% seen once. Sample: naive CD4+ T cells from blood. The receptors were sampled from a human donor in good health.

This clonotype showed up just a few times. V usage is TRBV7-2 and J usage is TRBJ2-5; no firm D call. The length of the CDR3 is 14 residues. CDR1 is SGHTA and CDR2 is FQGNSA in the germline V gene. Trimming stripped 3 bases from V and 0 bases from J, with 8 bases between. The CDR3, as DNA: TGTGCCAGCAGCTTGGGCCGGTACCAAGAGACCCAGTACTTC. Translating it yields CASSLGRYQETQYF.

V gene TRBV12-3 or TRBV12-4 combines with J gene TRBJ2-6; tentative D call: TRBD1 (5 bases). CDR3 size: 15 residues. The V end was cut by 4 bases, the J end by 2 bases, with 9 bases between. CDR3 region: CASSSRVTGANVLTF. The CDR3 region has the DNA TGTGCCAGCAGTTCCAGGGTAACTGGGGCCAACGTCCTGACTTTC.

The CDR3 is CASSYSEPTTDTQYF. CDR3 DNA: TGTGCCAGCAGTTACTCTGAACCTACGACAGATACGCAGTATTTT. The V call is TRBV6-2 or TRBV6-3, the J call TRBJ2-3; no clear D. V lost 0 bases, J lost 3 bases, and 10 bases lay in between. The CDR3 totals 15 residues. Germline V gene data show CDR1 as MNHEY and CDR2 as SVGEGT.

Comment on this clonotype: This may come from a read error, since a much larger clone is one base off. The rearrangement joins TRBV28 to TRBJ2-1; TRBD2 matches 15 bases. The CDR3 runs 15 residues. Germline-derived CDR1 and CDR2 are MDHEN and SYDVKM. The CDR3 sequence: CASSLGTSGRNEQSF. The CDR3 bases are TGTGCCAGCAGTTTGGGGACTAGCGGGAGGAATGAGCAGTCCTTC.

V is TRBV7-9 and J is TRBJ1-5; a weak D match, TRBD1 (5 bases). The CDR3 sequence is 16 residues long. Germline CDR1 SEHNR, CDR2 FQNEAQ (reference sequence). Trimming removed 4 bases from V and 4 bases from J, with 17 bases in between. The DNA of the CDR3 is TGTGCCAGCAGCTCCACCCGTGACAGAAGAAATCAGCCCCAGCATTTT. It specifies CASSSTRDRRNQPQHF. Using reference TRBV7-9 and TRBJ1-5 for the parts outside the CDR3, the full variable domain is DTGVSQNPRHKITKRGQNVTFRCDPISEHNRLYWYRQTLGQGPEFLTYFQNEAQLEKSRLLSDRFSAERPKGSFSTLEIQRTEQGDSAMYLCASSSTRDRRNQPQHFGDGTRLSIL.

The V and J genes are TRBV20-1 and TRBJ1-1; D gene uncertain. This CDR3 region has 12 residues. Germline V gives CDR1 DFQATT, CDR2 SNEGSKA (reference sequence). The germline V and J ends were trimmed by 3 bases and 6 bases, with 11 bases remaining between them. CDR3 amino acids: CSASLRVAEAFF. The CDR3 coding sequence is TGCAGTGCTAGTCTGCGGGTCGCTGAAGCTTTCTTT.

In nucleotides, the CDR3 is TGTGCCAGCAGCTTTAGATTGGGGGGACTAGCGGGAGTCTTTTCCGAGCAGTACTTC. Amino acids: CASSFRLGGLAGVFSEQYF. This chain joins TRBV11-3 and TRBJ2-7; 14 bases map to TRBD2. The CDR3 length is 19 residues. Germline V lookup: CDR1 SGHNT, CDR2 YENEEA. V shed 3 bases, J shed 6 bases, and the junction held 16 bases outside the gene matches. The full variable domain, its missing parts supplied by reference TRBV11-3 and TRBJ2-7, is EAGVVQSPRYKIIEKKQPVAFWCNPISGHNTLYWYLQNLGQGPELLIRYENEEAVDDSQLPKDRFSAERLKGVDSTLKIQPAELGDSAVYLCASSFRLGGLAGVFSEQYFGPGTRLTVT.

The CDR3 loop is CASSARGARFEQYF. The CDR3, as DNA: TGTGCCAGCAGTGCCAGGGGGGCGAGGTTCGAGCAGTACTTC. This chain links TRBV6-1 with TRBJ2-7; possible D gene TRBD1, 7 bases. Deletions cut 4 bases from V and 6 bases from J, with 16 bases between. There are 14 residues in the CDR3. CDR1 MNHNS and CDR2 SASEGT come from the germline V gene.

This clonotype was counted only a few times. V and J are TRBV20-1 and TRBJ1-2; 11 bases fit TRBD1. Germline lookup yields CDR1 DFQATT and CDR2 SNEGSKA (reference sequence). J gave up 4 bases and V 3 bases, and 4 bases lay outside the gene matches. The CDR3 sequence is 14 residues long. CDR3 DNA: TGCAGTGCTAGGGACAGGGGGCTCGTCTATGGCTACACCTTC. Protein: CSARDRGLVYGYTF.

The genes are TRBV7-2 and TRBJ2-3; D gene ambiguous. V was shortened by 2 bases and J by 3 bases, with 12 bases between the two germline ends. The CDR3 is 15 amino acids. Per germline, CDR1 SGHTA and CDR2 FQGNSA. CDR3 amino acids: CASSLLALGTDTQYF. CDR3 DNA: TGTGCCAGCAGCTTATTGGCCTTGGGAACAGATACGCAGTATTTT.

The chain combines TRBV6-2 or TRBV6-3 with TRBJ2-5; the D call may be TRBD1 or TRBD2 (6 bases each). V lost 7 bases to trimming and J lost 4 bases, with 13 bases between them. CDR1 is MNHEY, CDR2 SVGEGT, per germline. The CDR3 totals 13 residues. The CDR3 protein is CASTQGGRETQYF. For the CDR3, the DNA is TGTGCCAGCACCCAAGGGGGGAGAGAGACCCAGTACTTC.

The chain carries TRBV20-1 and TRBJ1-2; D is uncertain. The CDR3 runs to 15 residues. Trimming left V 3 bases short and J 0 bases short, with 14 bases between. The V gene's germline CDR1 is DFQATT and CDR2 SNEGSKA (reference sequence). The CDR3 spells CSARSRRSSNYGYTF. CDR3 nucleotides: TGCAGTGCTAGGTCCCGAAGGTCTTCTAACTATGGCTACACCTTC.

The V gene is TRBV5-1, the J gene TRBJ2-3; tentatively, D is TRBD2 (5 bases). The CDR3 has 14 amino acids. V lost 0 bases and J lost 4, with 9 bases in between. Germline V CDR1 and CDR2: SGHRS, YFSETQ. This CDR3 reads CASSLEGSADTQYF. The CDR3 nucleotides read TGCGCCAGCAGCTTGGAAGGGAGTGCAGATACGCAGTATTTT.

The rearrangement joins TRBV7-2 to TRBJ2-2; D gene uncertain. V was clipped by 5 bases and J by 5 bases, with 9 bases between them. This CDR3 is built from 13 residues. The germline V gene has CDR1 SGHTA and CDR2 FQGNSA. The CDR3 coding sequence is TGTGCCAGCAGCCCGCCCGTTACCGGGGAGCTGTTTTTT. It translates to CASSPPVTGELFF.

This clonotype appeared a few times. V gene TRBV30 combines with J gene TRBJ2-7; D may be TRBD1 (7 bases). The CDR3 spans 12 residues. The V gene's germline CDR1 is GTSNPN and CDR2 SVGIG (reference sequence). V was shortened by 5 bases and J by 4 bases, with 12 bases between the two germline ends. The CDR3 protein is CAWGRGVYEQYF. CDR3 DNA sequence: TGTGCCTGGGGCAGGGGGGTATACGAGCAGTACTTC.

The chain has TRBV5-1 and TRBJ1-3; the D is unclear. The CDR3 runs 18 residues. V lost 4 bases and J 0 bases, leaving 20 bases between the germline ends. Germline assignment: CDR1 SGHRS and CDR2 YFSETQ. CDR3 loop: CASSEMRLQTTSGNTIYF. The CDR3 DNA follows: TGCGCCAGCAGCGAGATGAGGTTACAGACGACCTCTGGAAACACCATATATTTT.

The J gene is TRBJ2-1, the V gene TRBV29-1; 7 nucleotides align to TRBD2. The CDR3 sequence is 14 residues long. Germline V gene sequence: CDR1 SQVTM, CDR2 ANQGSEA. Trimming took 4 bases from V and 5 from J; bases not matched to a gene: 8. CDR3 bases: TGCAGCGTTGGGACTAGTTTGTGGGACAATGAGCAGTTCTTC. Amino acid sequence: CSVGTSLWDNEQFF.

This clonotype was picked up many times. The J gene is TRBJ1-5, the V gene TRBV7-2, with 8 bases identical to TRBD1. The V gene's germline CDR1 is SGHTA and CDR2 FQGNSA. V shed 4 bases, J shed 7 bases, and the junction held 6 bases outside the gene matches. The CDR3 extends over 14 amino acids. The CDR3 protein is CASSSRTGNQPQHF. Written as DNA, the CDR3 is TGTGCCAGCAGCTCCCGGACAGGGAACCAGCCCCAGCATTTT.

The chain recombines TRBV4-1 with TRBJ2-3, with 9 nucleotides matching TRBD2. The germline CDR1 and CDR2 sequences are MGHRA and YSYEKL. The CDR3 sequence is 17 residues long. The trim removed 0 bases at V and 6 bases at J, leaving 10 bases unmatched. CDR3 residues: CASSQESGSGSYDTQYF. In nucleotides, the CDR3 is TGCGCCAGCAGCCAAGAATCGGGTAGCGGGAGCTACGATACGCAGTATTTT.

The V gene is TRBV12-3 or TRBV12-4, the J gene TRBJ2-6; 8 nucleotides align to TRBD1. The junction had 4 bases not matched to a gene; V was cut back by 5 bases and J by 1 base. This CDR3 spans 16 amino acids. This chain's CDR3 is CASSRTGRSGANVLTF. The DNA of the CDR3 is TGTGCCAGCAGTCGGACAGGGAGGTCTGGGGCCAACGTCCTGACTTTC.